Below, one TCR beta chain is given with its context. The record originates from a study of blood T cells in healthy people across ages. V shed 5 bases and J shed 2 bases, with 15 bases lying between them. The germline gives CDR1 MNHNS, CDR2 SASEGT. The CDR3 consists of 15 residues. A second PCR of 7 to 11 cycles used a sample-barcoded 5' primer and a J-beta primer mix. TCRdb ran MiXCR on the 5' RACE reads and lists one entry per CDR3 protein. The repertoire holds 1.5 million to 2 million distinct CDR3 sequences, 35% to 50% seen once, with 20% to 25% in the top ten. The chain couples TRBV6-1 to TRBJ2-5; D remains ambiguous. This TCR was sampled from a human donor in good health. Material for sequencing was blood. The CDR3 coding sequence is TGTGCCAGCAGTTCACGGACGGACCATCAAGAGACCCAGTACTTC. It encodes CASSSRTDHQETQYF.